A single sample gave rise to the 9 T cell receptor beta chains below, sequenced in a study of cytomegalovirus exposure and HLA in healthy donors. A multiplex PCR was run with 60 Vbeta primers and 13 Jbeta primers. The protocol was immunoSEQ multiplex PCR, while the TCRdb copy is restricted to in-frame clones and leaves out a portion. The repertoire holds about 140,000 clones, with around 59% as singletons. Sequenced sample: PBMCs. These receptors all come from a male donor in good health and CMV-seronegative.

In its sample, this clone was seen a few times. This chain links TRBV27 with TRBJ2-7; possible D gene TRBD1, 5 bases. Looked up from germline, CDR1 is MNHEY and CDR2 is SMNVEV (reference sequence). There are 13 residues in the CDR3. Trimming removed 3 bases from V and 1 base from J, with 7 bases in between. This CDR3 is CASSLGQSYEQYF. The CDR3 region has the DNA TGTGCCAGCAGTTTGGGGCAGTCCTACGAGCAGTACTTC.

This clone was counted once. This sequence joins TRBV18 and TRBJ2-1; unclear D gene. The germline V gene encodes CDR1 KGHSH and CDR2 LQKENI. Trimming removed 8 bases at V and 0 bases at J, with 14 bases between. This CDR3 is 15 amino acids long. This CDR3 reads CASPTCAYSYNEQFF. CDR3 nucleotide sequence: TGTGCCAGCCCTACCTGCGCTTACTCCTACAATGAGCAGTTCTTC.

V is TRBV21-1 and J is TRBJ2-7; the tabulated D call, TRBD1, remains unverified against the DNA. TRBV21-1 has pseudogene status. This CDR3 region has 20 residues. The CDR3 DNA reads as TGTGCCAGCAGCAACGGATCTTCAGGGGAATCCCAATCCGGCTCCTACGAGCAGTACTTC. It translates to CASSNGSSGESQSGSYEQYF.

The gene calls are TRBV18 and TRBJ1-6; 10 bases fit TRBD1. Germline-derived CDR1 and CDR2 are KGHSH and LQKENI. This CDR3 is built from 15 residues. The V and J ends lost 5 bases and 4 bases, in that order; junction bases with no gene match: 2. The CDR3 protein is CASSGQGGYNSPLHF. For the CDR3, the DNA is TGTGCCAGCTCAGGACAGGGGGGATATAATTCACCCCTCCACTTT.

The rearrangement uses TRBV2 and TRBJ2-5; D is unclear. The CDR3 has 13 amino acids. CDR1 is SNHLY, CDR2 FYNNEI, per germline. Trimming removed 5 bases at V and 2 bases at J, with 9 bases between. The CDR3 nucleotides read TGTGCCAGCAGTATCCTCCTACAAGAGACCCAGTACTTC. Its protein is CASSILLQETQYF.

This chain links TRBV7-2 with TRBJ2-5, with 9 positions matching TRBD1. The length of the CDR3 is 15 residues. The germline V gene has CDR1 SGHTA and CDR2 FQGNSA. With V trimmed by 6 bases and J by 4 bases, 9 bases remained unmatched. This chain's CDR3 is CASSINRGRGETQYF. The CDR3 nucleotides are TGTGCCAGCAGTATTAACAGGGGGCGCGGAGAGACCCAGTACTTC.

This clone came up a few times. The chain carries TRBV5-4 and TRBJ2-5; D remains unclear. Germline V gene lookup returns CDR1 SGHNT and CDR2 YYREEE (reference sequence). The CDR3 extends over 14 amino acids. The germline V and J ends were trimmed by 0 bases and 7 bases, with 13 bases remaining between them. CDR3 amino acids: CASSLESPTGTQYF. CDR3 nucleotides: TGTGCCAGCAGCTTGGAATCCCCGACGGGGACCCAGTACTTC.

This clone turned up a few times. This sequence joins TRBV4-3 and TRBJ1-1; D unresolved. The CDR3 contains 14 residues. The germline V gene has CDR1 LGHNA and CDR2 YSLEER. V lost 1 base and J 4 bases, leaving 10 bases between the germline ends. CDR3 protein: CASSQGDLTTEAFF. DNA of the CDR3: TGCGCCAGCAGCCAAGGAGACTTGACCACTGAAGCTTTCTTT.

The rearrangement uses TRBV25-1 and TRBJ2-5; 7 bases fit TRBD1. The V segment lost 1 base and the J segment 0 bases; nucleotides outside the gene matches: 5. The germline CDR1 and CDR2 sequences are MGHDK and SYGVNS. The CDR3 is 16 amino acids. The CDR3: CASSELKGADQETQYF. The CDR3 coding sequence is TGTGCCAGCAGTGAATTAAAGGGGGCCGACCAAGAGACCCAGTACTTC.